This record looks at one T cell receptor beta chain sequence and its context. The data were taken from a study of blood T cell repertoires in COVID-19. The table came from immunoSEQ multiplex PCR; TCRdb's copy has only in-frame clones and leaves some out. The sample lists 150,000 to 200,000 clones; approximately 92% were seen once. The sample taken for sequencing was peripheral blood. The clonotype was recovered from a man younger than 40 with COVID-19, enrolled during active disease.

CDR3 residues: CASSQLAGGYNEQFF. The CDR3 region has the DNA TGCGCCAGCAGCCAACTAGCGGGGGGGTACAATGAGCAGTTCTTC. The chain uses TRBV4-1 and TRBJ2-1; 12 bases agree with TRBD2. CDR1 MGHRA and CDR2 YSYEKL come from the germline V gene. This CDR3 is built from 15 residues. V shed 2 bases, J shed 4 bases, and the junction held 0 bases outside the gene matches.